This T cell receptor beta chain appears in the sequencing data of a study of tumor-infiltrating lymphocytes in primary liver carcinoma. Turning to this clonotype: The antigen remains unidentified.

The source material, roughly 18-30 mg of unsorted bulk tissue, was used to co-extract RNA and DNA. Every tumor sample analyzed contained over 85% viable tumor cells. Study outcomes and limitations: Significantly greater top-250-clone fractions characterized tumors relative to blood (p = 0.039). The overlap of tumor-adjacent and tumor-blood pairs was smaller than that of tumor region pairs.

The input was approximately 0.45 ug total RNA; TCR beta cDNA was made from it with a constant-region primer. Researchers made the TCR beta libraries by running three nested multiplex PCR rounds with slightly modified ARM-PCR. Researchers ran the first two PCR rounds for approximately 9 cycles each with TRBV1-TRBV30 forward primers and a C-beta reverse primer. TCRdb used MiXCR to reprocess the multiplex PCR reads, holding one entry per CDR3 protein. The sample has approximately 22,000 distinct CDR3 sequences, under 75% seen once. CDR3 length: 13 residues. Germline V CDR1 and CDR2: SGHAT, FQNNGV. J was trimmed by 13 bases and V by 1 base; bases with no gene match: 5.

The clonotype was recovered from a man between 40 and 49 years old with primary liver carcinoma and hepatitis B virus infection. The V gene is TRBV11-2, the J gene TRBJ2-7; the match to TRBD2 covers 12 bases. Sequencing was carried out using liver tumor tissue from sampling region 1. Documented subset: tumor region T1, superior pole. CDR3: CASSLGLAGVEYF. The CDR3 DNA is TGTGCCAGCAGCTTAGGACTAGCGGGGGTGGAATACTTC.